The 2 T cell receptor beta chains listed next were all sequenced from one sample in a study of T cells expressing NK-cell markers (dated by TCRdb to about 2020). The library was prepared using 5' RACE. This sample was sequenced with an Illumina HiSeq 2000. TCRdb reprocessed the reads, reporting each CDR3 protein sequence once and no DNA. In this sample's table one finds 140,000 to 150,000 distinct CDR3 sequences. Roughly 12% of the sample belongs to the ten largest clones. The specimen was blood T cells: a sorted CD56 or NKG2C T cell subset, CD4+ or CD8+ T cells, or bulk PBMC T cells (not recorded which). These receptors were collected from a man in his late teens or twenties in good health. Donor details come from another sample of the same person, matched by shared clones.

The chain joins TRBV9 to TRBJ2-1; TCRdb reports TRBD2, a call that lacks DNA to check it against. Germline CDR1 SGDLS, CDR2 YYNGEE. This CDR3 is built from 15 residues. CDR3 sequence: CASSVIVGGYNEQFF.

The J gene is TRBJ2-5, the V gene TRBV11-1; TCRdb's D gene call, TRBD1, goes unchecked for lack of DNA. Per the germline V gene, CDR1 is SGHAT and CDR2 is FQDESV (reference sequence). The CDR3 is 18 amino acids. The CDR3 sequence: CASSATRPPRDNQETQYF.